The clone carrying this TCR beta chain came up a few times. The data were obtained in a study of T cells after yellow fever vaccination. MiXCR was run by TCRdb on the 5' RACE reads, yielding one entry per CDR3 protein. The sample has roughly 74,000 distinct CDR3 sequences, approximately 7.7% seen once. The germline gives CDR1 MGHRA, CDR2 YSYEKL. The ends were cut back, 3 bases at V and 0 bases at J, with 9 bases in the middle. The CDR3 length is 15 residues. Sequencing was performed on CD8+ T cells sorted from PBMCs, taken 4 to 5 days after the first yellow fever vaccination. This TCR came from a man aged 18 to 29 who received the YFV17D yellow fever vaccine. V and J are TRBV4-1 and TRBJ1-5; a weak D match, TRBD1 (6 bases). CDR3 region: CASSQRGDSNQPQHF. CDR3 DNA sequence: TGCGCCAGCAGCCAGAGGGGGGATAGCAATCAGCCCCAGCATTTT.